The rows below give T cell receptor beta chains drawn from one sample of a study of cytomegalovirus exposure and HLA in healthy donors. Assay used: immunoSEQ multiplex PCR; TCRdb lists only in-frame clones, some missing. The sample consists of around 100,000 clones, about 79% of them appearing once. The sequenced sample consisted of PBMCs. Receptors were obtained from a woman between 18 and 30 years old in good health and CMV-seronegative. Both conserved end residues are part of each CDR3. D genes are given only for firm matches. Not every row has a clone size; where given, it reads once, few, many or a size class.

v_call,clone_size,j_call,d_call,cdr3_aa,cdr3_nt
TRBV18,NA,TRBJ1-2,NA,CASSPSGNGYTF,TGTGCCAGCTCACCCTCGGGGAATGGCTACACCTTC
TRBV29-1,NA,TRBJ2-3,TRBD1,CSVDGQGVTDTQYF,TGCAGCGTTGACGGACAGGGGGTCACAGATACGCAGTATTTT
TRBV9,NA,TRBJ2-3,TRBD2,CASSTAGGHLDTQYF,TGTGCCAGCAGCACGGCGGGGGGGCATTTAGATACGCAGTATTTT
TRBV6-4,few,TRBJ2-1,NA,CASSHVSWEQFF,TGTGCCAGCAGCCACGTTAGCTGGGAGCAGTTCTTC
TRBV5-1,once,TRBJ2-2,TRBD1,CASSLLDRGFTGELFF,TGCGCCAGCAGCTTGTTGGACAGGGGGTTTACCGGGGAGCTGTTTTTT
TRBV5-1,NA,TRBJ2-7,TRBD2,CASSLGLAGVAHEQYF,TGCGCCAGCAGCTTAGGACTAGCGGGAGTTGCCCACGAGCAGTACTTC
TRBV6-1,NA,TRBJ2-1,NA,CASRPTTDSYNEQFF,TGTGCCAGCAGGCCAACTACGGACTCCTACAATGAGCAGTTCTTC
TRBV6-5,NA,TRBJ2-2,NA,CASSYVGGMDRELFF,TGTGCCAGCAGTTACGTAGGAGGGATGGACCGGGAGCTGTTTTTT
TRBV6-1,few,TRBJ1-1,NA,CASRRDSSNTEAFF,TGTGCCAGCAGAAGGGACTCCTCGAACACTGAAGCTTTCTTT
TRBV6-1,NA,TRBJ1-1,NA,CASRAGPTMNTEAFF,TGTGCCAGCAGGGCAGGGCCAACCATGAACACTGAAGCTTTCTTT
TRBV7-7,few,TRBJ1-2,TRBD1,CASSLAVTSGQRYGYTF,TGTGCTAGCAGCTTAGCGGTCACTTCGGGACAGAGATATGGCTACACCTTC
TRBV27,NA,TRBJ1-2,NA,CASRSFTREGSANYGYTF,TGTGCCAGCAGAAGTTTCACACGCGAGGGCAGCGCTAACTATGGCTACACCTTC
TRBV30,once,TRBJ1-2,NA,CAWTNTGYDGYTF,TGTGCCTGGACTAACACAGGGTATGATGGCTACACCTTC
TRBV7-9,NA,TRBJ1-5,NA,CASSQNTDQPQHF,TGTGCCAGCAGCCAAAATACTGATCAGCCCCAGCATTTT
TRBV5-4,NA,TRBJ1-4,TRBD1,CASSGGGDSQRKLFF,TGTGCCAGCAGCGGGGGCGGGGACAGTCAGCGGAAACTGTTTTTT
TRBV19,NA,TRBJ2-5,NA,CASSLQPQETQYF,TGTGCCAGTAGCCTACAGCCTCAAGAGACCCAGTACTTC
TRBV9,NA,TRBJ1-1,NA,CASSAIVNTEAFF,TGTGCCAGCAGCGCGATAGTGAACACTGAAGCTTTCTTT